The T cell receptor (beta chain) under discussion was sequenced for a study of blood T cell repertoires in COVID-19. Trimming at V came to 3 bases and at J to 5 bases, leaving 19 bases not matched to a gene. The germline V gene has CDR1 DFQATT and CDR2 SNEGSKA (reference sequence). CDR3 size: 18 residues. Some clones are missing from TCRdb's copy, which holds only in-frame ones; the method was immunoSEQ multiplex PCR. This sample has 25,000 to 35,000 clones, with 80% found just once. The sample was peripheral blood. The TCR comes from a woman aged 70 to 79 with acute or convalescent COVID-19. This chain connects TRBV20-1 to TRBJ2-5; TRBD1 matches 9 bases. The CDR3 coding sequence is TGCAGTGCTAGTCCCCCCCACCGGGACAGGGTTAGAATTGAGACCCAGTACTTC. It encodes CSASPPHRDRVRIETQYF.